Following are 5 T cell receptor beta chains from one sample sequenced in a study of technical replicates of blood from several donors. TCRdb's copy holds only in-frame clones and misses some; the assay was immunoSEQ multiplex PCR. This sample has about 97,000 clones, with roughly 95% found just once. What was sequenced was T cells isolated from PBMCs. The origin of the receptors is a human donor in good health.

This chain uses TRBV6-5 with TRBJ2-7; unclear D gene. CDR3 length equals 13 residues. Trimming took 3 bases from V and 4 from J, leaving 10 bases between them. Germline CDR1 is MNHEY and CDR2 is SVGAGI. The CDR3 here is CASSYNKQYEQYF. The CDR3, as DNA: TGTGCCAGCAGTTATAACAAACAGTACGAGCAGTACTTC.

This chain connects TRBV28 to TRBJ2-5; D perhaps matches TRBD2 (6 bases). V lost 3 bases and J lost 5, with 16 bases in between. Germline V gene data show CDR1 as MDHEN and CDR2 as SYDVKM. CDR3 size: 15 residues. Here the CDR3 reads CASSLPGRPGETQYF. CDR3 nucleotides: TGTGCCAGCAGTTTGCCTGGGAGGCCGGGGGAGACCCAGTACTTC.

The V call is TRBV19, the J call TRBJ2-1, with D perhaps matching TRBD2 (5 bases). The CDR3 loop spans 16 amino acids. Per germline, CDR1 LNHDA and CDR2 SQIVND (reference sequence). Trimming stripped 1 base from V and 7 bases from J, with 17 bases between. The DNA of the CDR3 is TGTGCCAGTAGTATAGGCGAGCCGGGGTATTTGAATGAGCAGTTCTTC. It specifies CASSIGEPGYLNEQFF.

The chain joins TRBV9 to TRBJ1-2; possibly TRBD1 for D (5 bases). The V end lost 5 bases, the J end lost 7 bases, and 15 bases lay between the germline ends. Looked up from germline, CDR1 is SGDLS and CDR2 is YYNGEE. CDR3 size: 13 residues. This CDR3 is CASRGEGLGGYTF. CDR3 in DNA: TGTGCCAGCAGAGGGGAAGGGTTAGGTGGCTACACCTTC. Together with reference TRBV9 and TRBJ1-2, the CDR3 gives the full variable domain: DSGVTQTPKHLITATGQRVTLRCSPRSGDLSVYWYQQSLDQGLQFLIQYYNGEERAKGNILERFSAQQFPDLHSELNLSSLELGDSALYFCASRGEGLGGYTFGSGTRLTVV.

The chain combines TRBV28 with TRBJ1-2; maybe TRBD1 (5 bases). Germline assignment: CDR1 MDHEN and CDR2 SYDVKM. V lost 6 bases to trimming and J lost 4 bases, with 33 bases between them. The CDR3 extends over 20 amino acids. CDR3 nucleotides: TGTGCCAGCAGCCAAGCTCCACGGCGGGGGAAGAATTGGAGGGGCTATGGCTACACCTTC. Translating it yields CASSQAPRRGKNWRGYGYTF.